Given below is one T cell receptor (beta chain) in context. Its antigen is not known. This CDR3 region has 15 residues. V shed 3 bases, J shed 1 base, and the junction held 2 bases outside the gene matches. Germline V gene sequence: CDR1 LGHNA, CDR2 YSLEER. This entry is derived from a study of cytomegalovirus exposure and HLA in healthy donors. Points from the study as a whole: The study put 160 or so TCR beta chains on its list as cytomegalovirus-associated. First-cohort TCR clusters tended to co-occur in the 130 or so validation repertoires, a later analysis found. Most TCR sequences showed up rarely, but some public TCRs showed up in many donors. It was reported that the classifier diagnosed cytomegalovirus status with high specificity and sensitivity in both the original and validation cohorts.

Profiled with immunoSEQ multiplex PCR; TCRdb holds only in-frame clones, not every one. The table records fewer than 400,000 clones, 86% of them present only once. The TCR originated in a woman aged 18-29 years in good health and CMV-seronegative. The chain employs TRBV4-3 and TRBJ2-1, with 8 positions matching TRBD1. Sequenced: PBMCs. CDR3 in DNA: TGCGCCAGCAGCCACGGACAGGGTTCCTACAATGAGCAGTTCTTC. Translated, it gives CASSHGQGSYNEQFF.